These 23 T cell receptor beta chains originate from one sample sequenced in a study of tumor-infiltrating lymphocytes in primary liver carcinoma. Production of TCR beta cDNA used approximately 0.45 ug total RNA together with a constant-region primer. Modified slightly, ARM-PCR produced TCR beta libraries over three nested multiplex PCR rounds. Forward primers for TRBV1-TRBV30 and a C-beta reverse primer served the first two PCR rounds, at about 10 cycles each. TCRdb redid the calling of the multiplex PCR reads with MiXCR, one entry per CDR3 protein. Here the sample spans roughly 200,000 distinct CDR3 sequences, 85% being singletons. Co-extracting RNA and DNA was done with roughly 17-31 mg of unsorted bulk tissue as input. The specimen sequenced was tumor tissue from primary liver carcinoma. Every receptor here comes from a man aged 40-49 years with primary liver carcinoma and hepatitis B virus infection.

V gene TRBV12-3 or TRBV12-4 combines with J gene TRBJ1-5; D not resolved. The CDR3 sequence is 13 residues long. As DNA, the CDR3 is TGTACTAGCAGTCCCCGGGCAGAGCAGCCCCAGCATTTT. Its translation: CTSSPRAEQPQHF.

This chain uses TRBV13 with TRBJ2-7; D is undetermined. Per germline, CDR1 PRHDT and CDR2 FYEKMQ (reference sequence). The V end was cut by 4 bases, the J end by 10 bases, with 20 bases between. The CDR3 is made up of 14 amino acids. CDR3 amino acids: CASSSYTFSGDQYF. For the CDR3, the DNA is TGTGCCAGCAGCTCCTATACTTTTTCGGGCGATCAGTACTTC.

This clonotype has at least ten counts. The chain employs TRBV5-6 and TRBJ2-7, with 9 bases that match TRBD2. There are 14 residues in the CDR3. Trimming cost V 4 bases and J 7 bases; bases outside gene matches: 9. Germline lookup yields CDR1 SGHDT and CDR2 YYEEEE. For the CDR3, the DNA is TGTGCCAGCAGCGGCGTAGCGGGAGTTTTTGAGCAGTACTTC. Translated, it gives CASSGVAGVFEQYF.

Worth noting for this clonotype: Germline and junction disagree at one end, which may indicate a read error. The genes are TRBV6-6 and TRBJ1-1; TRBD1 is a possible D gene (6 bases). Germline CDR1 reads MNHNY; CDR2 reads SVGAGI (reference sequence). This CDR3 region has 13 residues. CDR3 in amino acids: CTSSTGWNTEAFF. The DNA for the CDR3 is TGTACCAGCAGCACAGGGTGGAACACTGAAGCTTTCTTT.

This clonotype was counted once. The junction departs from germline at one end; a sequencing error may be responsible. This CDR3 reads CASSSNANELFF. CDR3 DNA sequence: TGTGCCAGCAGCTCAAATGCCAATGAGCTGTTTTTC. V gene TRBV11-3 combines with J gene TRBJ2-1; no definite D call. CDR1 is SGHNT and CDR2 is YENEEA in the germline V gene. The length of the CDR3 is 12 residues.

The chain is built from TRBV29-1 and TRBJ2-7, with a weak D call TRBD2 (6 bases). Per germline, CDR1 SQVTM and CDR2 ANQGSEA. Trimming stripped 4 bases from V and 7 bases from J, with 20 bases between. CDR3 size: 14 residues. CDR3 sequence reads: CSVAPGLASEEQYF. The DNA of the CDR3 is TGCAGCGTTGCTCCGGGACTGGCCTCTGAAGAGCAGTACTTC.

This rearrangement joins TRBV29-1 to TRBJ1-1; a weak D match, TRBD1 (5 bases). Looked up from germline, CDR1 is SQVTM and CDR2 is ANQGSEA. The CDR3 totals 11 residues. The CDR3 sequence is CTGGHSTEAFF. The CDR3 nucleotides are TGCACCGGTGGACATAGCACTGAAGCTTTCTTT.

In regard to this clonotype: A junction boundary mismatches the germline segment, possibly from a read error. This chain uses TRBV6-5 with TRBJ2-3, with 9 bases that match TRBD2. CDR1 MNHEY and CDR2 SVGAGI come from the germline V gene. The CDR3 length is 17 residues. The CDR3 DNA reads as TGTGCCAGTAGTTCACTTCCCCTAAGCGGGGGGACAGATATGCAGTATTTT. Translated: CASSSLPLSGGTDMQYF.

On this clonotype: Since a much larger clone is just one base distant, this may be a read error. The chain uses TRBV25-1 and TRBJ2-6; D is uncertain. Germline loops: CDR1 MGHDK, CDR2 SYGVNS. This CDR3 is 16 amino acids long. The CDR3 spells CVSSEEVDSGANVLTF. The CDR3, as DNA: TGTGTCAGCAGTGAAGAAGTGGACTCTGGGGCCAACGTCCTGACTTTC.

Note on this clonotype: One end of the junction is discordant with germline, which a read error may explain. This sequence joins TRBV29-1 and TRBJ2-2; 9 bases match TRBD2. The CDR3 is made up of 15 amino acids. CDR1 is SQVTM and CDR2 is ANQGSEA in the germline V gene. The DNA for the CDR3 is TGCAGCGTTCGGACTAGCGCGGCGAACACCGGGAAGCTGCTTTTT. Translation gives CSVRTSAANTGKLLF.

As to this clonotype: As the CDR3 is not closed by the conserved phenylalanine or tryptophan, this likely results from a read error. The genes are TRBV12-3 or TRBV12-4 and TRBJ2-7; D ambiguous. The CDR3 is 13 residues long. The CDR3 loop is CASSLLRSYEQYY. The CDR3 DNA reads as TGTGCCAGTAGTTTACTCCGATCCTACGAGCAGTACTAC.

In regard to this clonotype: This could be a read error, since a much larger clone is one nucleotide away. The CDR3: CASSLAQTAHTGELFF. The DNA of the CDR3 is TGTGCCAGCAGCTTGGCCCAAACAGCTCACACCGGGGAGCTGTTTTTT. This rearrangement joins TRBV5-5 to TRBJ2-2; D is unclear. V shed 0 bases and J shed 3 bases, with 12 bases lying between them. This CDR3 is built from 16 residues. Germline assignment: CDR1 SGHKS and CDR2 YYEKEE (reference sequence).

Points on this clonotype: Lacking the conserved final phenylalanine or tryptophan, this CDR3 likely reflects a read error. This rearrangement joins TRBV11-2 to TRBJ2-4; D is ambiguous. V lost 7 bases to trimming and J lost 1 base, with 14 bases between them. Germline V gene data show CDR1 as SGHAT and CDR2 as FQNNGV. The CDR3 has 15 amino acids. CDR3 loop: CASTTSAVAKNIQYL. The CDR3 bases are TGTGCCAGCACTACTTCGGCGGTGGCCAAAAACATTCAGTACTTA.

The chain links TRBV6-2 or TRBV6-3 to TRBJ1-1, with D hard to call. The CDR3 spans 16 residues. The germline V and J ends were trimmed by 7 bases and 6 bases, with 24 bases remaining between them. Germline V gives CDR1 MNHEY, CDR2 SVGEGT. DNA of the CDR3: TGTGCCAGCACTATAATCTGGACGAGGGCAGTCTCTGAAGCTTTCTTT. It yields the protein CASTIIWTRAVSEAFF.

Of note for this clonotype: Given a much more abundant clone one base away, this may be a read error. The chain joins TRBV6-4 to TRBJ2-2; the D is unclear. The germline CDR1 and CDR2 sequences are MRHNA and SNTAGT. The CDR3 length is 14 residues. The CDR3 DNA reads TGTGCCATCAGTGTATCAGTTAACACCGGGGAGCTGTTTTTT. It translates to CAISVSVNTGELFF.

Turning to this clonotype: At one end the junction does not follow the germline gene, possibly because of a read error. V gene TRBV6-1 combines with J gene TRBJ1-5, with D unclear. This CDR3 has 14 residues. Germline V gene lookup returns CDR1 MNHNS and CDR2 SASEGT. The CDR3 reads CASSEGEVDQPQHF. CDR3 nucleotide sequence: TGTGCCAGCAGTGAAGGTGAGGTAGATCAGCCACAGCATTTT.

The V call is TRBV21-1, the J call TRBJ2-7; the table gives TRBD1 as D, unverified against the DNA. TRBV21-1 is assigned pseudogene status. The CDR3 has 17 residues. The CDR3 DNA reads as TGTGCCAGCAGCCGAACTCCCTCGGGGACAGTGGTGCGCGAGAAGTACTTC. Translation: CASSRTPSGTVVREKYF.

With respect to this clonotype: The junction does not match germline at one end; this may be a read error. V is TRBV2 and J is TRBJ2-3; 9 nucleotides align to TRBD2. The CDR3 has 16 amino acids. The germline V gene has CDR1 SNHLY and CDR2 FYNNEI. The CDR3 nucleotides are TGTGCCAACAGTGCCGAGACTAGCGGTCACACAGATACGCAGTATTTT. It codes for CANSAETSGHTDTQYF.

Comment on this clonotype: Compared with germline, one end of the junction differs, possibly owing to a read error. The genes are TRBV4-2 and TRBJ2-1; 7 positions agree with TRBD2. This CDR3 has 16 amino acids. Germline V gene data show CDR1 as LGHNA and CDR2 as YNFKEQ. Written as DNA, the CDR3 is TGTGCCAGTAGCCAACTTAGCGGGCCCTCCTACAATGATCAGTTCTTC. It is translated as CASSQLSGPSYNDQFF.

On this clonotype: The conserved phenylalanine or tryptophan is not found at the CDR3 terminus, so this likely reflects a read error. The V gene is TRBV12-3 or TRBV12-4, the J gene TRBJ2-3; 7 nucleotides match TRBD1. V was clipped by 5 bases and J by 1 base; unmatched bases: 6. The CDR3 sequence is 15 residues long. CDR3 amino acids: CASSKGDSGTDTQYL. CDR3 bases: TGTGCCAGCAGTAAAGGGGACAGTGGCACAGATACGCAGTATTTA.

To note about this clonotype: At one end the junction does not follow the germline gene, possibly because of a read error. The V and J genes are TRBV11-1 and TRBJ2-4; 13 bases are shared with TRBD2. The CDR3 is made up of 17 amino acids. The germline V gene encodes CDR1 SGHAT and CDR2 FQDESV (reference sequence). The CDR3 DNA reads TGTCCTAGCAGCTTTCCCGGGACTAGCGGGACTAAAAACATTCAATACTTC. It encodes CPSSFPGTSGTKNIQYF.

A note on this clonotype: At one end, the junction sequence differs from germline, possibly due to a read error. This chain connects TRBV11-3 to TRBJ2-3; TRBD1 or TRBD2 may be the D gene (5 bases each). CDR1 and CDR2 (germline): SGHNT, YENEEA. There are 17 residues in the CDR3. The CDR3 is CASSPGTLSSGTDRQYF. CDR3 DNA sequence: TGTGCCAGCAGCCCCGGGACCTTGAGCAGCGGCACAGATAGGCAGTATTTT.

Details on this clonotype: Sequence at one end of the junction differs from germline and may be a read error. The V gene is TRBV6-2 or TRBV6-3, the J gene TRBJ1-5; D unresolved. From germline, CDR1 is MNHEY and CDR2 SVGEGT. The CDR3 is made up of 14 amino acids. The CDR3 nucleotides are TGTGCCAGCAGTTACATGACTCCCAATCAGCCCCGGCATTTT. Its protein is CASSYMTPNQPRHF.